The rows below give T cell receptor beta chains drawn from one sample of a study of control samples from healthy donors and cancer patients. Only in-frame clones appear in the TCRdb table, and some are missing; sequencing was by immunoSEQ multiplex PCR. Among about 98,000 clones listed, approximately 80% were seen once. Sequencing input: blood. The receptors here all came from a woman in her thirties in good health. The CDR3 runs from the conserved cysteine through the conserved F or W. The D gene is left open where the match is weak. Not every row has a clone size; where given, it reads once, few, many or a size class.

abundance	d_gene	v_gene	j_gene	CDR3nt	CDR3aa
-	-	TRBV6-6	TRBJ2-3	TGTGCCAGCAGCCAGCAGGGTGTTGTGACAGATACGCAGTATTTT	CASSQQGVVTDTQYF
once	-	TRBV29-1	TRBJ2-5	TGCAGCGTTGCCCATGGACAGCAAGAGACCCAGTACTTC	CSVAHGQQETQYF
-	-	TRBV19	TRBJ1-2	TGTGCCAGTAGTGCCCGAACACCATCCTATGGCTACACCTTC	CASSARTPSYGYTF
-	-	TRBV23-1	TRBJ1-2	TGCGCCAGCAGTAAGAGGACAGCGGCCTATGGCTACACCTTC	CASSKRTAAYGYTF
-	TRBD1	TRBV9	TRBJ1-2	TGTGCCAGCAGCGTATCATCGGGACAGGAGACTAACTATGGCTACACCTTC	CASSVSSGQETNYGYTF
-	TRBD1	TRBV11-2	TRBJ2-3	TGTGCCAGCAGCTTATGGGACAGGGGGCGCTTAGATACGCAGTATTTT	CASSLWDRGRLDTQYF
-	-	TRBV5-1	TRBJ2-2	TGCGCCAGCAGCCCCCACGGAGAGACGAACACCGGGGAGCTGTTTTTT	CASSPHGETNTGELFF
-	TRBD1	TRBV5-1	TRBJ1-2	TGCGCCAGCAGCGTGACAGGGGTACTTGGCTATGGCTACACCTTC	CASSVTGVLGYGYTF
few	-	TRBV11-1	TRBJ2-1	TGTGCCAGCAGCTTAGTCCTGACAGGTGAGCAGTTCTTC	CASSLVLTGEQFF
-	TRBD2	TRBV4-2	TRBJ2-4	TGTGCCAGCAGCCAAGTGTTGGGACTAGCGGGGTCGTCCGCCAAAAACATTCAGTACTTC	CASSQVLGLAGSSAKNIQYF
-	-	TRBV18	TRBJ1-6	TGTGCCAGCTCACCGCAGATTGGGGGAACCATTAATTCACCCCTCCACTTT	CASSPQIGGTINSPLHF